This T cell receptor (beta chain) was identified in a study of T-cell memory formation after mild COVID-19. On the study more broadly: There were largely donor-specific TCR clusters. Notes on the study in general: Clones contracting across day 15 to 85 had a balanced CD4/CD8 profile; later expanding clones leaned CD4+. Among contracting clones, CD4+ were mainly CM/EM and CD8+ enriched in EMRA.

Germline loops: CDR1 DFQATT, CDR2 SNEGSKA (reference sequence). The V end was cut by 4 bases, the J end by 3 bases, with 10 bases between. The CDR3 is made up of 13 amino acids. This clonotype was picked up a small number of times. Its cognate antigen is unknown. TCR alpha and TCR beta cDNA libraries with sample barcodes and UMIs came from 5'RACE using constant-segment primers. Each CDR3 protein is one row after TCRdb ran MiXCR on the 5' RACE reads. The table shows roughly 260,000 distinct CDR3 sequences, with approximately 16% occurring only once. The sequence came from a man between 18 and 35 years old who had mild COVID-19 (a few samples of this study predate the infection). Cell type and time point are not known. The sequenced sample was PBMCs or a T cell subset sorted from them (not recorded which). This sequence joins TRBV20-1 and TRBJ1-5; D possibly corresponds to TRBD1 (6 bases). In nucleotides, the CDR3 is TGCAGTGCTACCCAGGGGCCCAATCAGCCCCAGCATTTT. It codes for CSATQGPNQPQHF.